A selection of T cell receptor beta chains follows, all from one sample in a study of blood T cell repertoires in COVID-19. The data were produced by immunoSEQ multiplex PCR, yet TCRdb's version contains in-frame clones alone and is incomplete. Among almost 250,000 clones listed, around 88% were seen once. Sequencing was done on a sample of PBMCs or T cells enriched from blood (not recorded which). The source of these receptors is a woman in her 30s who had recovered from COVID-19. Each CDR3 is given with its conserved first and last residue. D genes are given only for firm matches. Clone size, where shown, is once, few, many, or a class for clones that have expanded.

V,J,D,size,CDR3,DNA
TRBV3-1/TRBV3-2,TRBJ1-1,.,.,CASSQGEVNTEAFF,TGTGCCAGCAGCCAGGGGGAGGTGAACACTGAAGCTTTCTTT
TRBV7-2,TRBJ2-3,TRBD2,.,CASSTRGLAGNTDTQYF,TGTGCCAGCAGCACCAGAGGACTAGCGGGAAACACAGATACGCAGTATTTT
TRBV4-2,TRBJ1-4,.,.,CASSQDRYYAGEKLFF,TGTGCCAGCAGCCAAGACCGATACTATGCCGGGGAAAAACTGTTTTTT
TRBV19,TRBJ2-5,.,.,CATRSGAGETQYF,TGTGCCACCAGGTCAGGGGCGGGAGAGACCCAGTACTTC
TRBV9,TRBJ1-2,TRBD1,.,CASSARDSLNYGYTF,TGTGCCAGCAGCGCTCGGGACAGCCTAAACTATGGCTACACCTTC
TRBV7-3,TRBJ1-1,.,once,CASSLMAGMNTEAFF,TGTGCCAGCAGCTTAATGGCAGGCATGAACACTGAAGCTTTCTTT
TRBV15,TRBJ1-1,.,.,CATSRDAAFSTEAFF,TGTGCCACCAGCAGAGATGCCGCGTTTAGCACTGAAGCTTTCTTT
TRBV5-1,TRBJ2-5,.,.,CASSLRAETQYF,TGCGCCAGCAGCTTAAGAGCAGAGACCCAGTACTTC
TRBV2,TRBJ2-5,TRBD2,.,CASTSRLAGGETQYF,TGTGCCAGCACCTCGCGCCTAGCGGGAGGAGAGACCCAGTACTTC
TRBV18,TRBJ1-1,.,.,CASSPGSGSSEAFF,TGTGCCAGCTCACCAGGCTCGGGGTCGTCTGAAGCTTTCTTT
TRBV7-2,TRBJ2-1,.,.,CAGNGDYNEQFF,TGTGCCGGCAATGGAGATTACAATGAGCAGTTCTTC
TRBV30,TRBJ2-5,.,medium-sized,CAWSVNRQETQYF,TGTGCCTGGAGTGTAAACAGACAAGAGACCCAGTACTTC
TRBV6-2/TRBV6-3,TRBJ1-2,TRBD1,once,CASSWRGDREDYGYTF,TGTGCCAGCAGTTGGAGAGGGGACAGGGAAGACTATGGCTACACCTTC
TRBV19,TRBJ1-4,.,.,CASSGQGNEKLFF,.
TRBV7-2,TRBJ2-7,TRBD2,.,CASSLGGLAGGGYEQYF,TGTGCCAGCAGCTTAGGCGGTTTAGCGGGAGGAGGTTACGAGCAGTACTTC
TRBV5-1,TRBJ2-3,.,.,CASRRTPRVTNTDTQYF,TGCGCCAGCAGGCGGACCCCCAGGGTTACTAACACAGATACGCAGTATTTT
TRBV9,TRBJ1-1,TRBD1,.,CASSATGVTEAFF,TGTGCCAGCAGCGCAACAGGGGTAACTGAAGCTTTCTTT
TRBV15,TRBJ2-2,TRBD1,.,CATSRDRSGELFF,TGTGCCACCAGCCGGGACAGGTCGGGGGAGCTGTTTTTT
TRBV29-1,TRBJ2-3,TRBD2,.,CSVGLAGLTDTQYF,TGCAGCGTTGGACTAGCGGGACTCACAGATACGCAGTATTTT
TRBV27,TRBJ1-2,.,.,CASSLGTRGPNYGYTF,TGTGCCAGCAGTTTGGGCACGCGGGGGCCTAACTATGGCTACACCTTC
TRBV28,TRBJ1-2,TRBD1,once,CASSLTGGFDGYTF,TGTGCCAGCAGTTTGACAGGGGGGTTCGATGGCTACACCTTC
TRBV18,TRBJ2-7,TRBD1,.,CASSPQGAIYEQYF,TGTGCCAGCTCACCACAGGGGGCAATCTACGAGCAGTACTTC
TRBV2,TRBJ2-4,.,.,CASREGPGAKNIQYF,TGTGCCAGCAGGGAAGGGCCGGGAGCCAAAAACATTCAGTACTTC
TRBV18,TRBJ1-5,TRBD1,.,CASSPTGAGSQPQHF,TGTGCCAGCTCACCGACAGGGGCTGGGAGTCAGCCCCAGCATTTT
TRBV4-1,TRBJ1-2,TRBD1,.,CASSHRDRGGSSGYTF,TGCGCCAGCAGCCACCGAGACAGGGGTGGAAGTAGCGGCTACACCTTC
TRBV7-3,TRBJ2-1,TRBD2,.,CASGTSGRPPHNEQFF,TGTGCCAGCGGGACTAGCGGGCGACCACCACACAATGAGCAGTTCTTC
TRBV25-1,TRBJ1-2,.,.,CASSGYIETNYGYTF,TGTGCCAGCAGTGGATACATCGAAACAAACTATGGCTACACCTTC
TRBV30,TRBJ1-2,.,.,CAWSQQGRGYGYTF,TGTGCCTGGAGTCAACAGGGTAGGGGCTATGGCTACACCTTC
TRBV28,TRBJ2-1,.,.,CASITLEGRSSYNEQFF,TGTGCCAGCATCACCTTGGAGGGGCGCAGCTCCTACAATGAGCAGTTCTTC
TRBV15,TRBJ2-3,.,.,CATSSEGQGGPDTQYF,TGTGCCACCAGCAGTGAAGGACAGGGAGGGCCAGATACGCAGTATTTT
TRBV11-3,TRBJ1-1,.,few,CASSLGAGRRTEAFF,TGTGCCAGCAGCTTAGGCGCAGGACGGAGGACTGAAGCTTTCTTT
TRBV19,TRBJ2-7,.,.,CASSISNEQYF,TGTGCCAGTAGTATTTCCAACGAGCAGTACTTC
TRBV28,TRBJ1-2,.,.,CASRSGYGYTF,TGTGCCAGCAGAAGCGGCTATGGCTACACCTTC
TRBV5-1,TRBJ1-5,.,.,CASSLGDINQPQHF,TGCGCCAGCAGCTTGGGGGACATAAATCAGCCCCAGCATTTT
TRBV19,TRBJ2-7,TRBD1,.,CASSSEQGARYEQYF,TGTGCCTCATCATCTGAGCAGGGGGCTCGATACGAGCAGTACTTC
TRBV6-5,TRBJ1-2,TRBD1,.,CASSYSSETGDGYTF,TGTGCCAGCAGTTACTCTTCCGAGACAGGGGATGGCTACACCTTC
TRBV28,TRBJ2-7,.,once,CASSPEGLTPYEQYF,TGTGCCAGCAGTCCGGAGGGACTTACCCCTTACGAGCAGTACTTC
TRBV27,TRBJ2-1,TRBD2,once,CASCFSGRAVEQFF,TGTGCCAGCTGCTTTAGCGGGAGGGCCGTTGAGCAGTTCTTC
TRBV28,TRBJ1-5,.,.,CASRYYSNQPQHF,TGTGCCAGCCGGTATTATAGCAATCAGCCCCAGCATTTT
TRBV3-1/TRBV3-2,TRBJ1-2,TRBD1,.,CASSQLGTGTNYGYTF,TGTGCCAGCAGCCAACTCGGGACAGGGACTAACTATGGCTACACCTTC
TRBV9,TRBJ1-2,.,.,CASSGKYRVNYGYTF,TGTGCCAGCAGCGGCAAATACCGGGTCAACTATGGCTACACCTTC
TRBV11-1,TRBJ2-7,.,.,CASSPQPSRGPTEQYF,TGTGCCAGCAGCCCTCAGCCATCCCGGGGTCCCACCGAGCAGTACTTC
TRBV15,TRBJ2-4,.,.,CATSSFIAKNIQYF,TGTGCCACCAGCAGCTTTATAGCCAAAAACATTCAGTACTTC
TRBV29-1,TRBJ2-5,TRBD1,.,CSVRDRGLQETQYF,TGCAGCGTGAGGGACAGGGGGCTTCAGGAGACCCAGTACTTC
TRBV7-2,TRBJ2-4,.,.,CASSLRSAAIENIQYF,TGTGCCAGCAGCTTACGGTCGGCGGCAATAGAAAACATTCAGTACTTC
TRBV6-5,TRBJ2-1,.,.,CASSSVANEQFF,TGTGCCAGCTCTAGCGTAGCCAATGAGCAGTTCTTC
TRBV5-4,TRBJ1-4,.,.,CASSPEPGEKLFF,TGTGCCAGCAGCCCGGAGCCCGGTGAAAAACTGTTTTTT
TRBV20-1,TRBJ2-1,.,.,CSASHRTEQFF,TGCAGTGCTAGTCACCGCACAGAGCAGTTCTTC
TRBV30,TRBJ2-4,.,.,CAWSLRTKNIQYF,TGTGCCTGGAGTTTGCGTACCAAAAACATTCAGTACTTC
TRBV30,TRBJ1-2,TRBD1,once,CAWSTRGTGAAGYTF,TGTGCCTGGAGCACCCGCGGGACAGGGGCTGCTGGCTACACCTTC
TRBV15,TRBJ2-3,TRBD2,.,CATTGTSSGTQYF,TGTGCCACCACGGGGACTAGTTCTGGTACGCAGTATTTT
TRBV13,TRBJ2-1,.,.,CASSSGNRDHSYNEQFF,TGTGCCAGCAGCTCCGGAAACAGGGACCACTCCTACAATGAGCAGTTCTTC
TRBV7-9,TRBJ1-2,TRBD1,.,CASSRGTGVNPNYGYTF,TGTGCCAGCAGCCGGGGGACAGGGGTAAATCCTAACTATGGCTACACCTTC